These T cell receptor beta chains were read from a single sample in a study of radiotherapy plus CTLA-4 blockade in lung cancer. Sequencing used immunoSEQ multiplex PCR; TCRdb keeps in-frame clones, though not all of them. The sample records some 60,000 clones, 77% being singletons. Here the sequenced sample was peripheral blood, taken from a patient treated with radiotherapy plus ipilimumab. All receptors derive from a human donor with non-small cell lung cancer who had a partial response to radiotherapy plus ipilimumab. The CDR3 runs from the conserved cysteine through the conserved F or W. D genes are given only for firm matches. For some rows the clone size is stated as once, few or many, or as a class when expanded; others skip it.

CDR3 DNA | CDR3 protein | J gene | D gene | V gene | clone size
TGCGCCAGCAGTTCCGACAGGGGGCGGACTGAAGCTTTCTTT | CASSSDRGRTEAFF | TRBJ1-1 | TRBD1 | TRBV5-1 | NA
TGTGCTAGTGGTTCCGACAGGGGAGGGACAGATACGCAGTATTTT | CASGSDRGGTDTQYF | TRBJ2-3 | NA | TRBV12-5 | NA
TGCGCCAGCAGCCACGGGACAGGGGGAGGTGAGACCCAGTACTTC | CASSHGTGGGETQYF | TRBJ2-5 | TRBD1 | TRBV4-3 | NA
TGCGCCAGCAGCGCCACAGGGTATCCCTACGAGCAGTACTTC | CASSATGYPYEQYF | TRBJ2-7 | NA | TRBV5-1 | NA
TGTGCCAGCAGCGTAGGCAGGGCGAACACTGAAGCTTTCTTT | CASSVGRANTEAFF | TRBJ1-1 | NA | TRBV9 | NA
TGTGCCAGCAGCCCTACAGGGGAACAGACCCAGTACTTC | CASSPTGEQTQYF | TRBJ2-5 | TRBD1 | TRBV7-9 | NA
TGCAGCGTTGAAGGACAGGGGGTCGGAAACACCATATATTTT | CSVEGQGVGNTIYF | TRBJ1-3 | TRBD1 | TRBV29-1 | medium-sized
TGTGCCAGCAGTTCGCCTACTAGCGCAGAGACCCAGTACTTC | CASSSPTSAETQYF | TRBJ2-5 | TRBD2 | TRBV6-5 | NA
TGTGCCAGCAGCGTCTCAGGGGGAAACCAGCCCCAGCATTTT | CASSVSGGNQPQHF | TRBJ1-5 | TRBD1 | TRBV7-3 | NA
TGCGCCAGCAGCAACGACAGAGCCGGGGAGCTGTTTTTT | CASSNDRAGELFF | TRBJ2-2 | NA | TRBV10-2 | NA
TGTGCCAGCAGCTTGGGTAGCGGGGTCTCCTACGAGCAGTACTTC | CASSLGSGVSYEQYF | TRBJ2-7 | TRBD2 | TRBV11-3 | NA
TGTGCCAGCAGTTTAGCTAGCGGGGGAGAGTACGAGCAGTACTTC | CASSLASGGEYEQYF | TRBJ2-7 | TRBD2 | TRBV4-2 | NA
TGTGCCCGTGGAGGACAGGCGAGCTCCTATAATTCACCCCTCCACTTT | CARGGQASSYNSPLHF | TRBJ1-6 | TRBD1 | TRBV30 | few
TGTGCCAGCAGCGTAGAGGGGGTTGGGGAGCTGCTTTTT | CASSVEGVGELLF | TRBJ2-2 | NA | TRBV9 | NA
TGTGCCTGGAGTGGGGGACTAAGCACAGATACGCAGTATTTT | CAWSGGLSTDTQYF | TRBJ2-3 | TRBD2 | TRBV30 | few
TGTGCCAGCAGTGAAAGATGGGCAGGGGCCGAGCAGTACTTC | CASSERWAGAEQYF | TRBJ2-7 | NA | TRBV6-1 | NA
TGTGCCAGCAGCTCCGATTTAAACAGGGGCGTTACGCAGTATTTT | CASSSDLNRGVTQYF | TRBJ2-3 | TRBD1 | TRBV7-2 | NA
TGTGCCAGCCGATCGACAGCAGGAAACACCATATATTTT | CASRSTAGNTIYF | TRBJ1-3 | NA | TRBV6-6 | NA
TGTGCCAGCAGCTTGGTGGGACAGGGAAGTGAAAAACTGTTTTTT | CASSLVGQGSEKLFF | TRBJ1-4 | TRBD1 | TRBV5-4 | NA
TGTGCCAGCAGCCCGGAGGTCAGGGGTTCCGAGCAGTACTTC | CASSPEVRGSEQYF | TRBJ2-7 | NA | TRBV9 | NA
TGTGCCAGCGGATTTACGGGGGGCACAGATACGCAGTATTTT | CASGFTGGTDTQYF | TRBJ2-3 | NA | TRBV28 | NA
TGCGCCAGCAGCCGCGGGGCTAGCGGGGGGGCCACAGATACGCAGTATTTT | CASSRGASGGATDTQYF | TRBJ2-3 | TRBD2 | TRBV5-1 | once
TGTGCCAGCAGCTTAGCCGGGACAGGGTTGGGGGAGCAGTACTTC | CASSLAGTGLGEQYF | TRBJ2-7 | TRBD1 | TRBV7-2 | once
TGTGCCAGCAGCTTAGGTGCAGGTCCCTACGAGCAGTACTTC | CASSLGAGPYEQYF | TRBJ2-7 | NA | TRBV7-9 | NA
TGCGCCAGCAGCCAAGACGAGGGAGTGAGCAATCAGCCCCAGCATTTT | CASSQDEGVSNQPQHF | TRBJ1-5 | NA | TRBV4-3 | NA
TGCGCCAGCAGCCAGATCGGGACAGGGGGCGCGGGACTTGGAAACACCATATATTTT | CASSQIGTGGAGLGNTIYF | TRBJ1-3 | TRBD1 | TRBV4-3 | NA
TGTGCCAGCAGTGCGCAGATCTACGAGCAGTACTTC | CASSAQIYEQYF | TRBJ2-7 | NA | TRBV2 | NA
TGTGCCAGCAGCTACAGGGCGCGGCCTACCTATTCGAATGAGCAGTTCTTC | CASSYRARPTYSNEQFF | TRBJ2-1 | NA | TRBV11-1 | NA
TGCGCCAGCAGCGGGGGACTAGCGGATCCTTACAATGAGCAGTTCTTC | CASSGGLADPYNEQFF | TRBJ2-1 | TRBD2 | TRBV5-1 | NA
TGTGCCACCACGGGACTAGCGGGACCATACAATGAGCAGTTCTTC | CATTGLAGPYNEQFF | TRBJ2-1 | TRBD2 | TRBV19 | NA
TGTGCCAGTACAGGGACAGGGAAGACTTTTGACACCGGGGAGCTGTTTTTT | CASTGTGKTFDTGELFF | TRBJ2-2 | TRBD1 | TRBV19 | NA
TGTGCCAGCGGAACAGGGTCCTACGAGCAGTACTTC | CASGTGSYEQYF | TRBJ2-7 | NA | TRBV5-4 | medium-sized
TGTGCCAGTAGTGGACAGGGTGATCATTCACCCCTCCACTTT | CASSGQGDHSPLHF | TRBJ1-6 | TRBD1 | TRBV19 | few
TGTGCCAGCAGCGTCGAGACAGGCGACGGAAGCGGGGGGAAGCAGTACTTC | CASSVETGDGSGGKQYF | TRBJ2-7 | TRBD2 | TRBV9 | NA
TGTGCCAGCAGTTACGGTGGGGGGATGGGAAACACCATATATTTT | CASSYGGGMGNTIYF | TRBJ1-3 | NA | TRBV6-5 | NA
TGCGCCAGCAGTCCACAGACAGGGGACGGCTACACCTTC | CASSPQTGDGYTF | TRBJ1-2 | TRBD1 | TRBV10-2 | NA
TGTGCCAGTAGTATTGGACAGGGCCGCACAGATACGCAGTATTTT | CASSIGQGRTDTQYF | TRBJ2-3 | TRBD1 | TRBV19 | once
TGTGCCAGCAGTTACGCAGGGCACTCCTACGAGCAGTACTTC | CASSYAGHSYEQYF | TRBJ2-7 | NA | TRBV6-5 | NA
TGTGCCAGCAGCGTAGGGACTAATCAGCCCCAGCATTTT | CASSVGTNQPQHF | TRBJ1-5 | NA | TRBV7-9 | few
TGTGCCAGTAACACAGGGGTCGGACCCCAGCATTTT | CASNTGVGPQHF | TRBJ1-5 | TRBD1 | TRBV19 | NA
TGCGCCAGCAGCTTGGGGATGGAGGAGACCCAGTACTTC | CASSLGMEETQYF | TRBJ2-5 | NA | TRBV5-1 | few